The T cell receptor (beta chain) under discussion was sequenced for a study of OX40 agonist ivuxolimab in advanced cancers. Background on the study: It was permissible to have had prior anti-PD-1, anti-PD-L1 or anti-CTLA-4 therapy, and approximately 40% had some.

Deletions cut 4 bases from V and 0 bases from J, with 12 bases between. Per germline, CDR1 SGHVS and CDR2 FNYEAQ. The CDR3 covers 15 residues. Concerning this clone itself: Its antigen is still unknown.

The protocol was immunoSEQ multiplex PCR, while the TCRdb copy is restricted to in-frame clones and leaves out a portion. Of about 46,000 clones in the sample, approximately 90% were seen once. Whole-study results and caveats: CD8+ T cells (on average) carried more expanded clones than CD4+ T cells. Low normalized T-cell clonal expansion was also seen in some nonresponders.

This TCR came from an adult with an advanced solid tumor such as melanoma, head and neck, liver or kidney cancer. This chain joins TRBV7-6 and TRBJ1-1; D is perhaps TRBD1 (6 bases). The sequenced sample was CD4+ or CD8+ T cells sorted from blood, obtained in a trial of the OX40 agonist ivuxolimab. The DNA for the CDR3 is TGTGCCAGCAGCTCGCTCGGGACATTGAACACTGAAGCTTTCTTT. Its translation: CASSSLGTLNTEAFF.